A selection of T cell receptor beta chains follows, all from one sample in a study of identical twins. In TCRdb, the 5' RACE reads were re-called with MiXCR into one record per CDR3 protein. The table lists some 710,000 distinct CDR3 sequences, approximately 6.1% of them singletons, with roughly 1.8% in the top ten. Sequencing used naive T cells sorted from blood. These receptors were collected from a young man in good health. Both conserved end residues are part of each CDR3. A D gene is named only where the DNA matches it firmly. Clone size, where shown, is once, few, many, or a class for clones that have expanded.

abundance: few
d_gene: TRBD2
j_gene: TRBJ2-3
v_gene: TRBV6-1
CDR3aa: CASKAPGLGGSTDTQYF
CDR3nt: TGTGCCAGCAAGGCCCCGGGACTAGGGGGTAGCACAGATACGCAGTATTTT

abundance: few
d_gene: TRBD1
j_gene: TRBJ1-1
v_gene: TRBV19
CDR3aa: CATLTGYNTEAFF
CDR3nt: TGTGCCACCCTGACAGGGTATAACACTGAAGCTTTCTTT

abundance: NA
d_gene: TRBD1
j_gene: TRBJ2-2
v_gene: TRBV28
CDR3aa: CASFQGQGSLGFTGELFF
CDR3nt: TGTGCCAGTTTCCAGGGACAGGGTTCCCTAGGTTTCACCGGGGAGCTGTTTTTT

abundance: few
d_gene: TRBD2
j_gene: TRBJ2-5
v_gene: TRBV18
CDR3aa: CASSPEGTNQETQYF
CDR3nt: TGTGCCAGCTCACCCGAAGGGACTAACCAAGAGACCCAGTACTTC

abundance: few
d_gene: NA
j_gene: TRBJ1-3
v_gene: TRBV4-1
CDR3aa: CASSLEASLQNTIYF
CDR3nt: TGCGCCAGCAGCCTGGAGGCCTCACTTCAAAACACCATATATTTT

abundance: few
d_gene: NA
j_gene: TRBJ2-2
v_gene: TRBV7-3
CDR3aa: CASSLQRIPTGELFF
CDR3nt: TGTGCCAGCAGCTTACAGAGGATTCCAACCGGGGAGCTGTTTTTT

abundance: NA
d_gene: TRBD1
j_gene: TRBJ2-7
v_gene: TRBV12-3/TRBV12-4
CDR3aa: CASSPAGTGLHEQYF
CDR3nt: TGTGCCAGCAGCCCCGCCGGGACAGGGCTCCACGAGCAGTACTTC

abundance: many
d_gene: TRBD2
j_gene: TRBJ2-2
v_gene: TRBV29-1
CDR3aa: CSVRLAEHTGELFF
CDR3nt: TGCAGCGTTCGACTAGCGGAGCACACCGGGGAGCTGTTTTTT

abundance: few
d_gene: NA
j_gene: TRBJ1-6
v_gene: TRBV19
CDR3aa: CASSPSGGGKNSPLHF
CDR3nt: TGTGCCAGTAGTCCCTCCGGGGGTGGAAAAAATTCACCCCTCCACTTT

abundance: few
d_gene: NA
j_gene: TRBJ1-5
v_gene: TRBV5-1
CDR3aa: CASSLTGLVNQPQHF
CDR3nt: TGCGCCAGCAGCTTGACCGGACTGGTCAATCAGCCCCAGCATTTT

abundance: few
d_gene: NA
j_gene: TRBJ2-6
v_gene: TRBV13
CDR3aa: CASTLRLTGANVLTF
CDR3nt: TGTGCCAGCACCCTGCGCCTAACTGGGGCCAACGTCCTGACTTTC

abundance: NA
d_gene: TRBD2
j_gene: TRBJ2-3
v_gene: TRBV3-1
CDR3aa: CASSPKAGRTQYF
CDR3nt: TGTGCCAGCAGCCCTAAAGCGGGACGGACGCAGTATTTT

abundance: few
d_gene: TRBD1
j_gene: TRBJ1-2
v_gene: TRBV12-3/TRBV12-4
CDR3aa: CASRDRGGSYGYTF
CDR3nt: TGTGCCAGCAGGGACAGGGGGGGTAGCTATGGCTACACCTTC

abundance: NA
d_gene: TRBD1
j_gene: TRBJ2-2
v_gene: TRBV7-8
CDR3aa: CASSLAGGAAGELFF
CDR3nt: TGTGCCAGCAGCTTAGCAGGGGGCGCCGCCGGGGAGCTGTTTTTT

abundance: NA
d_gene: NA
j_gene: TRBJ2-4
v_gene: TRBV4-2
CDR3aa: CASSQEDAFSDIQYF
CDR3nt: TGTGCCAGCAGCCAAGAGGACGCCTTCTCGGACATTCAGTACTTC

abundance: NA
d_gene: NA
j_gene: TRBJ1-2
v_gene: TRBV29-1
CDR3aa: CSVEKLPVRANYGYTF
CDR3nt: TGCAGCGTTGAAAAATTACCGGTCCGGGCTAACTATGGCTACACCTTC

abundance: NA
d_gene: TRBD2
j_gene: TRBJ2-1
v_gene: TRBV11-2
CDR3aa: CASSLGNSGSLYNEQFF
CDR3nt: TGTGCCAGCAGCTTGGGTAATAGCGGGAGTCTCTACAATGAGCAGTTCTTC

abundance: NA
d_gene: NA
j_gene: TRBJ1-4
v_gene: TRBV12-3/TRBV12-4
CDR3aa: CASSSEGLSDWTTNEKLFF
CDR3nt: TGTGCCAGCAGTTCTGAGGGTTTGTCGGATTGGACAACTAATGAAAAACTGTTTTTT

abundance: many
d_gene: NA
j_gene: TRBJ2-3
v_gene: TRBV4-2
CDR3aa: CASSPHGQRNPTDTQYF
CDR3nt: TGTGCCAGCAGCCCCCACGGCCAGCGGAACCCCACAGATACGCAGTATTTT

abundance: many
d_gene: TRBD2
j_gene: TRBJ2-5
v_gene: TRBV5-1
CDR3aa: CASSSGTSSETQYF
CDR3nt: TGCGCCAGCAGCTCGGGGACTAGCAGCGAGACCCAGTACTTC

abundance: many
d_gene: NA
j_gene: TRBJ1-3
v_gene: TRBV6-2/TRBV6-3
CDR3aa: CASSYSTSGNTIYF
CDR3nt: TGTGCCAGCAGTTACTCTACGTCTGGAAACACCATATATTTT

abundance: many
d_gene: NA
j_gene: TRBJ1-4
v_gene: TRBV12-3/TRBV12-4
CDR3aa: CASSLLGAGEKLFF
CDR3nt: TGTGCCAGCAGTCTCCTCGGGGCTGGCGAAAAACTGTTTTTT

abundance: few
d_gene: TRBD2
j_gene: TRBJ2-5
v_gene: TRBV20-1
CDR3aa: CSVPRSGRETQYF
CDR3nt: TGCAGTGTGCCCCGTAGCGGGAGGGAGACCCAGTACTTC

abundance: few
d_gene: NA
j_gene: TRBJ2-3
v_gene: TRBV4-1
CDR3aa: CASSQAYRGDTQYF
CDR3nt: TGCGCCAGCAGCCAAGCTTACCGGGGGGATACGCAGTATTTT

abundance: NA
d_gene: NA
j_gene: TRBJ1-5
v_gene: TRBV7-2
CDR3aa: CASSFEAGRNQPQHF
CDR3nt: TGTGCCAGCAGCTTTGAGGCCGGACGCAATCAGCCCCAGCATTTT

abundance: many
d_gene: TRBD1
j_gene: TRBJ2-1
v_gene: TRBV10-3
CDR3aa: CAISPADRNNEQFF
CDR3nt: TGTGCCATCAGTCCCGCGGACAGGAACAATGAGCAGTTCTTC

abundance: many
d_gene: NA
j_gene: TRBJ1-5
v_gene: TRBV12-3/TRBV12-4
CDR3aa: CASSLFGGQPQHF
CDR3nt: TGTGCCAGCAGTTTGTTTGGGGGTCAGCCCCAGCATTTT

abundance: few
d_gene: TRBD1
j_gene: TRBJ2-3
v_gene: TRBV5-6
CDR3aa: CASSFGQGQDTQYF
CDR3nt: TGTGCCAGCAGCTTCGGACAGGGCCAAGATACGCAGTATTTT

abundance: few
d_gene: NA
j_gene: TRBJ1-1
v_gene: TRBV29-1
CDR3aa: CSVRTARLNTEAFF
CDR3nt: TGCAGCGTTCGGACCGCCCGACTGAACACTGAAGCTTTCTTT

abundance: few
d_gene: TRBD1
j_gene: TRBJ1-5
v_gene: TRBV6-2/TRBV6-3
CDR3aa: CASSPPGQGSNQPQHF
CDR3nt: TGTGCCAGCAGCCCCCCCGGACAGGGGAGCAATCAGCCCCAGCATTTT

abundance: many
d_gene: NA
j_gene: TRBJ2-2
v_gene: TRBV12-3/TRBV12-4
CDR3aa: CASSLVHTGELFF
CDR3nt: TGTGCCAGCAGTTTAGTTCACACCGGGGAGCTGTTTTTT

abundance: many
d_gene: NA
j_gene: TRBJ1-5
v_gene: TRBV7-9
CDR3aa: CASSQGMEQPQHF
CDR3nt: TGTGCCAGCAGCCAGGGAATGGAGCAGCCCCAGCATTTT

abundance: many
d_gene: TRBD2
j_gene: TRBJ2-1
v_gene: TRBV12-3/TRBV12-4
CDR3aa: CASTDGGLAGVSSYNEQFF
CDR3nt: TGTGCCAGCACCGATGGGGGACTAGCGGGAGTAAGCTCCTACAATGAGCAGTTCTTC

abundance: many
d_gene: NA
j_gene: TRBJ1-4
v_gene: TRBV4-2
CDR3aa: CASRRIGGAYEKLFF
CDR3nt: TGTGCCAGCAGACGAATCGGAGGGGCGTATGAAAAACTGTTTTTT

abundance: NA
d_gene: NA
j_gene: TRBJ2-5
v_gene: TRBV11-2
CDR3aa: CASSLALQGYEETQYF
CDR3nt: TGTGCCAGCAGCTTAGCCCTGCAGGGCTATGAAGAGACCCAGTACTTC

abundance: many
d_gene: NA
j_gene: TRBJ1-5
v_gene: TRBV7-4
CDR3aa: CASSLSAGTRNQPQHF
CDR3nt: TGTGCCAGCAGCTTATCGGCAGGGACACGAAATCAGCCCCAGCATTTT

abundance: few
d_gene: NA
j_gene: TRBJ2-5
v_gene: TRBV29-1
CDR3aa: CSVEGQAGETQYF
CDR3nt: TGCAGCGTTGAGGGGCAGGCGGGCGAGACCCAGTACTTC

abundance: NA
d_gene: NA
j_gene: TRBJ1-2
v_gene: TRBV7-2
CDR3aa: CASSLGGGGDGYTF
CDR3nt: TGTGCCAGCAGCTTAGGTGGAGGGGGGGATGGCTACACCTTC

abundance: few
d_gene: TRBD2
j_gene: TRBJ2-5
v_gene: TRBV20-1
CDR3aa: CSARGPLAGVAQYF
CDR3nt: TGCAGTGCTAGAGGTCCCCTAGCGGGAGTGGCCCAGTACTTC

abundance: NA
d_gene: TRBD2
j_gene: TRBJ2-2
v_gene: TRBV7-6
CDR3aa: CASSLTLAGENTGELFF
CDR3nt: TGTGCCAGCAGTTTAACCCTAGCGGGAGAAAATACCGGGGAGCTGTTTTTT

abundance: many
d_gene: TRBD1
j_gene: TRBJ2-3
v_gene: TRBV7-2
CDR3aa: CASSLFTGGDTQYF
CDR3nt: TGTGCCAGCAGCTTATTCACAGGGGGAGATACGCAGTATTTT

abundance: many
d_gene: TRBD1
j_gene: TRBJ2-7
v_gene: TRBV18
CDR3aa: CASSSGTGGIDEQYF
CDR3nt: TGTGCCAGCTCTTCGGGGACAGGGGGTATCGACGAGCAGTACTTC